This T cell receptor (beta chain) stems from a study of Ad26.COV2.S vaccination and SARS-CoV-2 variants. Whole-study context: Donor was in the COV1001 Ad26.COV2.S trial arm. Dosing was one shot or two shots 56 days apart. Study-wide points: Vaccine recipients had higher spike-specific TCR breadth than placebo recipients.

The treatment denotes: approximately 18 received Ad26.COV2.S at low or high dose, single or two shots; 5 received placebo; per-sample allocation not given. The study sampled participants on day 63 after the first vaccine or placebo injection. Vaccination employed an Ad26 vector expressing the Wuhan-strain SARS-CoV-2 spike. Profiled with immunoSEQ multiplex PCR; TCRdb holds only in-frame clones, not every one. The data contain approximately 420,000 clones, more than 85% of them seen just once; the ten biggest clones take up under 4%. To note about this clone: Its antigen is unknown.

The CDR3 is 13 amino acids. V was clipped by 8 bases and J by 3 bases, with 13 bases between them. Germline CDR1 is MNHEY and CDR2 is SVGAGI. The source material was peripheral blood, sampled in a trial of Ad26.COV2.S vaccine versus placebo. The rearrangement links TRBV6-5 to TRBJ1-1; unclear D gene. The clonotype was recovered from a person between 18 and 59 years old who received the Ad26.COV2.S COVID-19 vaccine or a placebo. The CDR3 coding sequence is TGTGCCAGCGAGGTTAGGCCGGACACTGAAGCTTTCTTT. It translates to CASEVRPDTEAFF.